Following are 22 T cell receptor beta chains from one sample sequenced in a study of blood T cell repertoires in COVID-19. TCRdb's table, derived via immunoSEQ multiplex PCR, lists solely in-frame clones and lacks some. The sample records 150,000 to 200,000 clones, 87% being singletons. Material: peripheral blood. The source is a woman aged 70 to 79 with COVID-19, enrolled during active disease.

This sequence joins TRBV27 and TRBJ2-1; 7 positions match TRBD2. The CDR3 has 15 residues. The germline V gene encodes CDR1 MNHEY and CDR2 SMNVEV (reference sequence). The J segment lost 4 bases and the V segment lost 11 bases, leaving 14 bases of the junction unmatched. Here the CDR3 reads CAVKRGGTTYNEQFF. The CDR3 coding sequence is TGTGCCGTGAAACGGGGCGGGACTACTTACAATGAGCAGTTCTTC.

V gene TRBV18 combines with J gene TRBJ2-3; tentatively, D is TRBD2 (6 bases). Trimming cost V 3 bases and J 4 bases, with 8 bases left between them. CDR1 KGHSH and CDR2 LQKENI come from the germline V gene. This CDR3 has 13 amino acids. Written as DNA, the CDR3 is TGTGCCAGCTCACCTGGGGGGTCAGATACGCAGTATTTT. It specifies CASSPGGSDTQYF.

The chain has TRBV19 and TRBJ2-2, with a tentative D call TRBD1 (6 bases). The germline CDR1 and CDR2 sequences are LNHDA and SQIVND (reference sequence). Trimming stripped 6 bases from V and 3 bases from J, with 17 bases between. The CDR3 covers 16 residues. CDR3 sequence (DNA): TGTGCCAGTAGGTGGTCGGGGACAATGGACACCGGGGAGCTGTTTTTT. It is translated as CASRWSGTMDTGELFF.

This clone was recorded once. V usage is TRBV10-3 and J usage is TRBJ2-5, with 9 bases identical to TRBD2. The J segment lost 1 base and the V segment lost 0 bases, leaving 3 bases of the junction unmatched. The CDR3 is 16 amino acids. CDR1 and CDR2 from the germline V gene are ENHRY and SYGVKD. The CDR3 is CAISESSGGRQETQYF. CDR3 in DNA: TGTGCCATCAGTGAGTCTAGCGGGGGACGCCAAGAGACCCAGTACTTC.

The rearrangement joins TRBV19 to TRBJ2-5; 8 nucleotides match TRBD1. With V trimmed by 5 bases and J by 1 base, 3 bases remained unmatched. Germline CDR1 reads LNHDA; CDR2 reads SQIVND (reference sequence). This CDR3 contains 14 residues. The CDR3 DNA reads TGTGCCAGTAGTGAGACAGGGGCCCAAGAGACCCAGTACTTC. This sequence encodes CASSETGAQETQYF.

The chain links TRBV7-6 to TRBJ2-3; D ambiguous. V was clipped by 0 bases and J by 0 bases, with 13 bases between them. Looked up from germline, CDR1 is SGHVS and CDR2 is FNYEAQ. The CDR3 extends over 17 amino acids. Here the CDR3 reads CASSLAGLTSSTDTQYF. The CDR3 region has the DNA TGTGCCAGCAGCTTAGCGGGCCTAACTTCTAGCACAGATACGCAGTATTTT.

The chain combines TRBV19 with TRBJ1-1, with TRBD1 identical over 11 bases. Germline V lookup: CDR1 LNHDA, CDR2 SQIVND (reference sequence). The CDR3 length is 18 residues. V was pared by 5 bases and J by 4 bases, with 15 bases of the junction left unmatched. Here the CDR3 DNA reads TGTGCCAGTAGTCTCCCTCGGGACAGGGGGGTAAGGGTCACTGAAGCTTTCTTT. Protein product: CASSLPRDRGVRVTEAFF. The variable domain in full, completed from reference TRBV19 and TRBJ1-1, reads DGGITQSPKYLFRKEGQNVTLSCEQNLNHDAMYWYRQDPGQGLRLIYYSQIVNDFQKGDIAEGYSVSREKKESFPLTVTSAQKNPTAFYLCASSLPRDRGVRVTEAFFGQGTRLTVV.

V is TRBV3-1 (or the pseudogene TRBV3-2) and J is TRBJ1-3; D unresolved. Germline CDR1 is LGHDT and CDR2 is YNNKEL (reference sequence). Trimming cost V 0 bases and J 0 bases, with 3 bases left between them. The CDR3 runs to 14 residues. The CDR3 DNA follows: TGTGCCAGCAGCCAAGACTTCTCTGGAAACACCATATATTTT. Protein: CASSQDFSGNTIYF.

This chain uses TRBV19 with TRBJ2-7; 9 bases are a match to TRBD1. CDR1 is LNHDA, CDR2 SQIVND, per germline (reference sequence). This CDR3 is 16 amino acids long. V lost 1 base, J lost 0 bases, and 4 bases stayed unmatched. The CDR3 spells CASSIAGQGPSYEQYF. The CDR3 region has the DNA TGTGCCAGTAGTATAGCCGGACAGGGGCCCTCCTACGAGCAGTACTTC.

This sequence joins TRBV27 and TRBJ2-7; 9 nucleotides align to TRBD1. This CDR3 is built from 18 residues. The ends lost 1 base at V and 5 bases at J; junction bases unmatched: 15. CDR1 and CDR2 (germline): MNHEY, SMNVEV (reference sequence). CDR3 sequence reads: CASSLYPPRDRAGNEQYF. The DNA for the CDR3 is TGTGCCAGCAGTTTATACCCCCCCCGGGACAGGGCTGGGAACGAGCAGTACTTC.

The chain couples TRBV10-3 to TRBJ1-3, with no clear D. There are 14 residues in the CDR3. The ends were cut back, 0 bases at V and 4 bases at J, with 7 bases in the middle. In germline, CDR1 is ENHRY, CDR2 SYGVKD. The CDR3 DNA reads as TGTGCCATCAGTGAGTCAGGCAGGGGAAACACCATATATTTT. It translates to CAISESGRGNTIYF.

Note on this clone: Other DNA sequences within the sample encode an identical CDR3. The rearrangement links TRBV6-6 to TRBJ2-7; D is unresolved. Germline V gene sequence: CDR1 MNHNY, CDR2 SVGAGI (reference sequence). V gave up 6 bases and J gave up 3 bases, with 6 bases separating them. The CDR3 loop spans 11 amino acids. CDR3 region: CASSSFYEQYF. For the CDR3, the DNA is TGTGCCAGCAGCTCCTTCTACGAGCAGTACTTC.

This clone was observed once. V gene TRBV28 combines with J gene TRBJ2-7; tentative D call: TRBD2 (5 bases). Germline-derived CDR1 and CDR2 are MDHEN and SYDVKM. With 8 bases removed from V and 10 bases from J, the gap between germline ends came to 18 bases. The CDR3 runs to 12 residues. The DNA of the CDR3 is TGTGCCAGCGGCCCTCTGGAGGATCGCCAGTACTTC. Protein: CASGPLEDRQYF.

CDR3 sequence reads: CASSVGGTGELFF. In DNA form, the CDR3 reads TGTGCCAGCAGCGTCGGGGGAACCGGGGAGCTGTTTTTT. The chain recombines TRBV9 with TRBJ2-2, with D perhaps matching TRBD2 (6 bases). With 2 bases removed from V and 5 bases from J, the gap between germline ends came to 7 bases. This CDR3 contains 13 residues. Germline CDR1 reads SGDLS; CDR2 reads YYNGEE.

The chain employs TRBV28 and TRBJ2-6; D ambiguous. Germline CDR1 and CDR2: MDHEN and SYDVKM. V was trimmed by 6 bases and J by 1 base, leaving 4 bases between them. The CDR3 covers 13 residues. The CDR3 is CASSPSGANVLTF. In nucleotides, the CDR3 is TGTGCCAGCAGCCCTTCTGGGGCCAACGTCCTGACTTTC.

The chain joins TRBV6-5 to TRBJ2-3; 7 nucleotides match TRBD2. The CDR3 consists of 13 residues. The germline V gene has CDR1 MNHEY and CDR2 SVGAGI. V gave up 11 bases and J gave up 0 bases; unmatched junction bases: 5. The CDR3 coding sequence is TGTGCCGGAAGCGGGGTTAGCACAGATACGCAGTATTTT. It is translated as CAGSGVSTDTQYF.

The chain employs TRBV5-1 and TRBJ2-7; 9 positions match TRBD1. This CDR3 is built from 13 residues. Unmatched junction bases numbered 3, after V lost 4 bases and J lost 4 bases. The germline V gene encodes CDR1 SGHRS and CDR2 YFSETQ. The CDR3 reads CASSRGTGYEQYF. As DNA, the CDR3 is TGCGCCAGCAGCAGAGGGACAGGGTACGAGCAGTACTTC.

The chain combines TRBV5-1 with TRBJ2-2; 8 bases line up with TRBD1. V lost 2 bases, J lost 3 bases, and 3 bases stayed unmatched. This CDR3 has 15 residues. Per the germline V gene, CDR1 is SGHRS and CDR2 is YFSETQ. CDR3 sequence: CASSLQGGDTGELFF. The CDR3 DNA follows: TGCGCCAGCAGCTTACAGGGGGGTGACACCGGGGAGCTGTTTTTT.

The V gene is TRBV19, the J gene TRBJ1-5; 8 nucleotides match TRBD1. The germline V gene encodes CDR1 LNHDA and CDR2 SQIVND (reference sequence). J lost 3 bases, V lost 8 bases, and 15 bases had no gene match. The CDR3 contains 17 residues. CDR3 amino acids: CASRSIFRTGPNQPQHF. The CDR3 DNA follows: TGTGCCAGTCGAAGTATCTTCCGGACAGGGCCCAATCAGCCCCAGCATTTT.

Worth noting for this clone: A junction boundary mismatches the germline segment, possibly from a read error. The CDR3 region has the DNA TGCGCCCGCAGCTTGGGGGTAGCGGGGGGCCTCACAGATACGCAGTATTTT. Translation: CARSLGVAGGLTDTQYF. The V call is TRBV5-1, the J call TRBJ2-3, with TRBD2 matching over 10 bases. The germline V gene encodes CDR1 SGHRS and CDR2 YFSETQ. This CDR3 is 17 amino acids long.

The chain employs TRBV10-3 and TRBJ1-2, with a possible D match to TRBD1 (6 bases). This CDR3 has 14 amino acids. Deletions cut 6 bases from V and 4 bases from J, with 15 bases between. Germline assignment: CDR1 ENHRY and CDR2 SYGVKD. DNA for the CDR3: TGTGCCATCAGATCCAGACAGGACGTCTATGGCTACACCTTC. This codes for CAIRSRQDVYGYTF.

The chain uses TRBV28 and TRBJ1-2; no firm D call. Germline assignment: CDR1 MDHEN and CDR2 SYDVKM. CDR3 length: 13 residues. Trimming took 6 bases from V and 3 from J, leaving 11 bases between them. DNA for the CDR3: TGTGCCAGCAGGGGCCAATCGTACTATGGCTACACCTTC. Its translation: CASRGQSYYGYTF.